The 18 T cell receptor beta chains given below trace back to one sample, sequenced in a study of T cell responses to AZD1222 COVID-19 vaccine. Data came from immunoSEQ multiplex PCR; TCRdb stores just in-frame clones and leaves some out. The data contain approximately 100,000 clones, approximately 89% of them singletons. The sequencing used peripheral blood, collected on day 0 of AZD1222 vaccination. The receptor set was obtained from an adult in good health.

The chain recombines TRBV7-2 with TRBJ2-7; D is tentatively TRBD1 or TRBD2 (5 bases each). CDR3 size: 14 residues. The germline V gene encodes CDR1 SGHTA and CDR2 FQGNSA. Trimming left V 1 base short and J 2 bases short, with 9 bases between. DNA of the CDR3: TGTGCCAGCAGCTTAGATCCGGGACCCTACGAGCAGTACTTC. Residues: CASSLDPGPYEQYF. The entire variable domain, with the rest obtained from reference TRBV7-2 and TRBJ2-7, is as follows: GAGVSQSPSNKVTEKGKDVELRCDPISGHTALYWYRQSLGQGLEFLIYFQGNSAPDKSGLPSDRFSAERTGGSVSTLTIQRTQQEDSAVYLCASSLDPGPYEQYFGPGTRLTVT.

The V gene is TRBV6-5, the J gene TRBJ1-2; a possible D gene is TRBD1 (6 bases). Germline V gene sequence: CDR1 MNHEY, CDR2 SVGAGI. This CDR3 region has 14 residues. V lost 6 bases to trimming and J lost 4 bases, with 15 bases between them. The CDR3 DNA is TGTGCCAGCAGAACTCCAGGGGTGGCCTATGGCTACACCTTC. It specifies CASRTPGVAYGYTF.

J is TRBJ2-1 and V is TRBV29-1, with D perhaps TRBD2 (5 bases). Germline lookup yields CDR1 SQVTM and CDR2 ANQGSEA. This CDR3 spans 12 amino acids. Trimming stripped 5 bases from V and 13 bases from J, with 18 bases between. This CDR3 reads CSVKASGLEQFF. The CDR3 DNA reads as TGCAGCGTTAAGGCATCCGGACTGGAACAGTTCTTC.

V usage is TRBV6-2 or TRBV6-3 and J usage is TRBJ1-6; TRBD1 is a possible D gene (5 bases). V lost 6 bases and J lost 7, with 7 bases in between. Germline loops: CDR1 MNHEY, CDR2 SVGEGT. The CDR3 contains 12 residues. This CDR3 reads CASSQGNSPLHF. As DNA, the CDR3 is TGTGCCAGCAGCCAGGGAAATTCACCCCTCCACTTT.

V and J are TRBV6-1 and TRBJ1-5, with 8 nucleotides matching TRBD1. The CDR3 loop spans 15 amino acids. Germline CDR1 MNHNS, CDR2 SASEGT. Losses at the gene ends were 2 bases for V and 5 bases for J; bases not matched to a gene: 5. The CDR3, as DNA: TGTGCCAGCAGTGAATCCGGGACAGGCTATCAGCCCCAGCATTTT. Encoded protein: CASSESGTGYQPQHF.

CDR3 protein: CASSFLGGPGEQYF. CDR3 nucleotides: TGTGCCAGCAGCTTTTTGGGGGGGCCGGGGGAGCAGTACTTC. This chain uses TRBV5-4 with TRBJ2-7, with D maybe TRBD2 (7 bases). Germline V lookup: CDR1 SGHNT, CDR2 YYREEE (reference sequence). The CDR3 sequence is 14 residues long. Trimming shortened V by 2 bases and J by 7 bases, and 16 bases separated the two germline ends.

The V call is TRBV30, the J call TRBJ2-3, with D possibly TRBD1 on 5 matching bases. The CDR3 has 12 residues. Trimming removed 3 bases from V and 4 bases from J, with 8 bases in between. Germline-derived CDR1 and CDR2 are GTSNPN and SVGIG (reference sequence). The CDR3 DNA reads as TGTGCCTGGAGCCCAGGGTCAGATACGCAGTATTTT. It encodes CAWSPGSDTQYF.

This clone came up once. J is TRBJ1-1 and V is TRBV6-2 or TRBV6-3, with D unresolved. V lost 0 bases and J 2 bases, leaving 7 bases between the germline ends. The germline V gene has CDR1 MNHEY and CDR2 SVGEGT. The CDR3 is 14 amino acids. The CDR3 loop reads CASSYSAVNTEAFF. CDR3 nucleotide sequence: TGTGCCAGCAGTTACTCCGCAGTTAACACTGAAGCTTTCTTT.

In the case of this clone: Within the sample, other DNA sequences also encode this same CDR3. The chain has TRBV7-9 and TRBJ1-1; D may be TRBD1 (6 bases). Germline V gene data show CDR1 as SEHNR and CDR2 as FQNEAQ (reference sequence). The CDR3 contains 13 residues. V was cut by 1 base and J by 5 bases, with 8 bases left in between. CDR3 sequence reads: CASSLVQGTEAFF. DNA of the CDR3: TGTGCCAGCAGCTTAGTACAGGGAACTGAAGCTTTCTTT.

The sample holds one count of this clone. This chain uses TRBV5-4 with TRBJ1-4; D is uncertain. The germline CDR1 and CDR2 sequences are SGHNT and YYREEE (reference sequence). The CDR3 sequence is 14 residues long. V was pared by 1 base and J by 1 base, with 5 bases between. CDR3 nucleotide sequence: TGTGCCAGCAGCTTGTTCGAAACTAATGAAAAACTGTTTTTT. This sequence encodes CASSLFETNEKLFF.

The chain has TRBV27 and TRBJ1-5, with D possibly being TRBD1 (6 bases). Germline loops: CDR1 MNHEY, CDR2 SMNVEV (reference sequence). The CDR3 spans 15 residues. Deletions cut 3 bases from V and 4 bases from J, with 13 bases between. The CDR3 DNA sequence: TGTGCCAGCAGTTTTCGGGGGGCCCCTAATCAGCCCCAGCATTTT. It specifies CASSFRGAPNQPQHF.

The J gene is TRBJ1-2, the V gene TRBV5-1; 7 bases fit TRBD1. V shed 5 bases and J 7 bases; nucleotides not matched to a gene: 11. Looked up from germline, CDR1 is SGHRS and CDR2 is YFSETQ. The CDR3 consists of 14 residues. The CDR3: CASRSAQGGAGYTF. The CDR3 DNA is TGCGCCAGCAGGTCCGCCCAGGGGGGAGCTGGCTACACCTTC.

V usage is TRBV4-2 and J usage is TRBJ1-1; D gene uncertain. The V gene lost 0 bases and the J gene lost 0 bases, with 8 bases spanning the gap. Germline V gene sequence: CDR1 LGHNA, CDR2 YNFKEQ. The CDR3 runs 15 residues. The CDR3 DNA sequence: TGTGCCAGCAGCCAAGATTCGGCTTTGAACACTGAAGCTTTCTTT. Translation gives CASSQDSALNTEAFF.

The chain carries TRBV7-9 and TRBJ1-3; weak D call: TRBD1 (6 bases). Germline assignment: CDR1 SEHNR and CDR2 FQNEAQ (reference sequence). Trimming took off 5 bases at V and 4 bases at J, with 18 bases between the two ends. The CDR3 is 16 amino acids. The CDR3 coding sequence is TGTGCCAGCAGCCCGAGCGGGGGCGTAGAGGGAAACACCATATATTTT. Protein: CASSPSGGVEGNTIYF.

The sample holds one count of this clone. Other DNA variants within this sample encode the same CDR3. The genes are TRBV10-3 and TRBJ1-5; 9 nucleotides align to TRBD1. Germline V gene sequence: CDR1 ENHRY, CDR2 SYGVKD. V lost 6 bases to trimming and J lost 4 bases; unmatched junction nucleotides: 1. This CDR3 is built from 13 residues. CDR3 nucleotides: TGTGCCATCAGCGGGACAGGGAATCAGCCCCAGCATTTT. Translating gives CAISGTGNQPQHF.

The gene calls are TRBV7-2 and TRBJ2-2, with D perhaps matching TRBD1 (5 bases). The CDR3 contains 14 residues. Per the germline V gene, CDR1 is SGHTA and CDR2 is FQGNSA. With 8 bases removed from V and 4 bases from J, the gap between germline ends came to 14 bases. This CDR3 reads CASDKGVRTGELFF. DNA of the CDR3: TGTGCCAGCGATAAAGGGGTCCGCACCGGGGAGCTGTTTTTT.

This clone showed up just a few times. The rearrangement uses TRBV6-4 and TRBJ2-2; the match to TRBD2 covers 13 bases. V was pared by 9 bases and J by 1 base, with 8 bases of the junction left unmatched. The CDR3 length is 17 residues. Germline V gene sequence: CDR1 MRHNA, CDR2 SNTAGT. The CDR3 coding sequence is TGTGCCAGTTCCGGACTAGCGGGGGCCGAGAACACCGGGGAGCTGTTTTTT. Amino acids: CASSGLAGAENTGELFF.

In regard to this clone: At the DNA level, this CDR3 is encoded by other sequences in the same sample as well. The V and J genes are TRBV6-5 and TRBJ1-2, with D unresolved. V was pared by 4 bases and J by 5 bases, with 5 bases between. Germline loops: CDR1 MNHEY, CDR2 SVGAGI. CDR3 length: 11 residues. CDR3 in amino acids: CASSSGYGYTF. The CDR3 DNA reads TGTGCCAGCAGTTCCGGGTATGGCTACACCTTC.